Listed here are 19 T cell receptor beta chains from one sample, sequenced in a study of blood T cell repertoires in COVID-19. Using immunoSEQ multiplex PCR, the repertoire was profiled, and TCRdb retains in-frame clones only, with some absent. The sample records hundreds of thousands of clones, 80% to 85% being singletons. Sequencing was done on a sample of peripheral blood. Every receptor here comes from a man younger than 45 with active or convalescent COVID-19.

The V gene is TRBV4-2, the J gene TRBJ1-6; D is unclear. This CDR3 contains 13 residues. V was cut by 1 base and J by 14 bases, with 12 bases left in between. CDR1 LGHNA and CDR2 YNFKEQ come from the germline V gene. In DNA, the CDR3 is TGTGCCAGCAGCCAAGCCCGGGCGGGGACCCTCCACTTT. Translation: CASSQARAGTLHF.

V and J are TRBV19 and TRBJ2-3; 7 positions match TRBD2. In germline, CDR1 is LNHDA, CDR2 SQIVND (reference sequence). CDR3 length: 16 residues. V was clipped by 2 bases and J by 6 bases; unmatched bases: 11. In DNA form, the CDR3 reads TGTGCCAGTAGTATAAGGACTAGTAAGATGTCGGATACGCAGTATTTT. This codes for CASSIRTSKMSDTQYF.

This rearrangement joins TRBV5-6 to TRBJ2-7; 9 bases match TRBD1. The V gene end was trimmed by 0 bases and the J gene end by 2 bases; junction bases not matched to a gene: 12. Per germline, CDR1 SGHDT and CDR2 YYEEEE. CDR3 length: 18 residues. CDR3 sequence (DNA): TGTGCCAGCAGCTTGGAGCTACAACCGGGACAGGGAACCTACGAGCAGTACTTC. This gives the protein CASSLELQPGQGTYEQYF. The complete variable domain, with remaining parts taken from reference TRBV5-6 and TRBJ2-7, reads DAGVTQSPTHLIKTRGQQVTLRCSPKSGHDTVSWYQQALGQGPQFIFQYYEEEERQRGNFPDRFSGHQFPNYSSELNVNALLLGDSALYLCASSLELQPGQGTYEQYFGPGTRLTVT.

This rearrangement joins TRBV10-1 to TRBJ1-1; D is possibly TRBD1 (5 bases). CDR3 length: 13 residues. V lost 8 bases to trimming and J lost 0 bases, with 10 bases between them. Germline loops: CDR1 WNHNN, CDR2 SYGVQD (reference sequence). The chain's CDR3 is CASRQSMNTEAFF. In nucleotides, the CDR3 is TGCGCCAGCCGACAGAGCATGAACACTGAAGCTTTCTTT.

This chain connects TRBV15 to TRBJ1-4; 10 bases fit TRBD1. This CDR3 is 16 amino acids long. Germline CDR1 and CDR2: LNHNV and YYDKDF (reference sequence). The J segment lost 7 bases and the V segment lost 4 bases, leaving 9 bases of the junction unmatched. This CDR3 is CATSNSGQGYSEKLFF. CDR3 bases: TGTGCCACCAGCAATTCGGGACAGGGGTACTCTGAAAAACTGTTTTTT.

V usage is TRBV5-1 and J usage is TRBJ1-1; D may be TRBD1 (6 bases). This CDR3 comprises 13 residues. Trimming took 4 bases from V and 10 from J, leaving 17 bases between them. CDR1 is SGHRS and CDR2 is YFSETQ in the germline V gene. CDR3 in DNA: TGCGCCAGCAGCGTCTCAGGGGAATCTGGAGCTTTCTTT. Its translation: CASSVSGESGAFF.

The chain recombines TRBV28 with TRBJ2-7; 10 nucleotides match TRBD1. This CDR3 has 16 amino acids. CDR1 is MDHEN and CDR2 is SYDVKM in the germline V gene. J gave up 2 bases and V 4 bases, and 8 bases lay outside the gene matches. The CDR3 loop is CASSSLDRGHPYEQYF. CDR3 nucleotides: TGTGCCAGCAGTTCCCTCGACAGGGGGCATCCCTACGAGCAGTACTTC.

Concerning this clone: One end of the junction varies from germline; a read error may be responsible. V gene TRBV6-1 combines with J gene TRBJ2-5; 8 positions match TRBD1. This CDR3 is 18 amino acids long. Germline values: CDR1 MNHNS, CDR2 SASEGT. For the CDR3, the DNA is TGTGCCAGCTGTGAAGAACCGACAGGGGCTCCCGAAAGGGAGACCCAGTACTTC. This sequence encodes CASCEEPTGAPERETQYF.

The chain uses TRBV5-1 and TRBJ1-4; 7 nucleotides agree with TRBD1. CDR3 length: 16 amino acids. Trimming at V came to 0 bases and at J to 8 bases, leaving 10 bases not matched to a gene. Germline CDR1 SGHRS, CDR2 YFSETQ. The CDR3 region has the DNA TGCGCCAGCAGCTTGGGGAGGAGGACAGGTCAAGAAAAACTGTTTTTT. Translation gives CASSLGRRTGQEKLFF.

The rearrangement links TRBV7-2 to TRBJ2-3; 7 positions match TRBD1. The V segment lost 7 bases and the J segment 3 bases; nucleotides outside the gene matches: 7. CDR1 is SGHTA, CDR2 FQGNSA, per germline. This CDR3 has 14 amino acids. This CDR3 reads CASTQTGKTDTQYF. CDR3 bases: TGTGCCAGCACACAGACAGGGAAGACAGATACGCAGTATTTT.

The chain links TRBV9 to TRBJ2-5; TRBD1 matches at 7 bases. Germline CDR1 SGDLS, CDR2 YYNGEE. CDR3 length equals 10 residues. CDR3 sequence reads: CGRQGETQYF. The CDR3 DNA is TGTGGTAGACAGGGCGAGACCCAGTACTTC.

The rearrangement links TRBV6-4 to TRBJ2-1; D uncertain. Germline V gene data show CDR1 as MRHNA and CDR2 as SNTAGT. This CDR3 is built from 15 residues. Trimming removed 6 bases from V and 8 bases from J, with 20 bases in between. CDR3 residues: CASRDTPYCFDEQFF. CDR3 bases: TGTGCCAGCAGAGACACCCCATACTGCTTTGATGAGCAGTTCTTC.

This clone has more than one count but fewer than ten. The chain combines TRBV7-2 with TRBJ1-2, with 8 bases fitting TRBD1. V was pared by 4 bases and J by 2 bases, with 12 bases of the junction left unmatched. This CDR3 region has 17 residues. From germline, CDR1 is SGHTA and CDR2 FQGNSA. The CDR3 region is CASSSDRASYLNYGYTF. CDR3 DNA sequence: TGTGCCAGCAGCTCGGACAGGGCTTCTTACTTGAACTATGGCTACACCTTC.

This clone was picked up one time. The chain recombines TRBV28 with TRBJ2-7; TRBD1 matches 8 bases. Per the germline V gene, CDR1 is MDHEN and CDR2 is SYDVKM. This CDR3 is 12 amino acids long. J gave up 6 bases and V 7 bases, and 5 bases lay outside the gene matches. Here the CDR3 DNA reads TGTGCCAGCACCTCGGACAGGGTCGAGCAGTACTTC. As protein: CASTSDRVEQYF.

V is TRBV7-8 and J is TRBJ2-6; TRBD1 might be the D (7 bases). The V end lost 5 bases, the J end lost 1 base, and 9 bases lay between the germline ends. Per the germline V gene, CDR1 is SGHVS and CDR2 is FQNEAQ. This CDR3 comprises 15 residues. CDR3 DNA: TGTGCCAGCAGCCCAGGGGGGTCTGGGGCCAACGTCCTGACTTTC. Its translation: CASSPGGSGANVLTF.

The chain couples TRBV28 to TRBJ1-2, with D possibly TRBD1 on 5 matching bases. CDR1 is MDHEN and CDR2 is SYDVKM in the germline V gene. V shed 6 bases and J shed 5 bases, with 10 bases lying between them. The CDR3 sequence is 12 residues long. In DNA, the CDR3 is TGTGCCAGCAGCCCTAGGGGTTATGGCTACACCTTC. The encoded protein is CASSPRGYGYTF.

This rearrangement joins TRBV9 to TRBJ2-7; D perhaps matches TRBD1 (6 bases). The CDR3 is 15 amino acids. Germline values: CDR1 SGDLS, CDR2 YYNGEE. V shed 3 bases and J shed 2 bases, with 15 bases lying between them. CDR3: CASSAHPGQTYEQYF. CDR3 nucleotide sequence: TGTGCCAGCAGCGCTCATCCGGGACAAACCTACGAGCAGTACTTC.

The chain uses TRBV5-1 and TRBJ2-2; D may be TRBD1 (6 bases). The CDR3 sequence is 14 residues long. Trimming took off 4 bases at V and 1 base at J, with 8 bases between the two ends. Germline loops: CDR1 SGHRS, CDR2 YFSETQ. CDR3 in amino acids: CASSRGQNTGELFF. The CDR3 DNA reads TGCGCCAGCAGCCGGGGACAGAACACCGGGGAGCTGTTTTTT.

J is TRBJ2-1 and V is TRBV27; D might be TRBD1 (7 bases). Germline lookup yields CDR1 MNHEY and CDR2 SMNVEV (reference sequence). The CDR3 covers 14 residues. Trimming stripped 6 bases from V and 5 bases from J, with 14 bases between. This CDR3 reads CASSPGGFHNEQFF. CDR3 nucleotide sequence: TGTGCCAGCAGCCCAGGGGGGTTCCACAATGAGCAGTTCTTC.